Listed here are 18 T cell receptor beta chains from one sample, sequenced in a study of Ad26.COV2.S vaccination and SARS-CoV-2 variants. Here immunoSEQ multiplex PCR was the method, and the copy in TCRdb shows in-frame clones only, minus some. This table has some 290,000 clones, roughly 80% appearing once. Specified treatment: around 19 received Ad26.COV2.S at low or high dose, single or two shots; about 5 received placebo; per-sample allocation not given. Following the first vaccine or placebo injection, samples were taken on day 63. This specimen was peripheral blood, taken in a trial of Ad26.COV2.S vaccine versus placebo. The receptors derive from a person between 18 and 60 years old who received the Ad26.COV2.S COVID-19 vaccine or a placebo.

This chain connects TRBV7-9 to TRBJ2-2; no clear D gene. Trimming stripped 7 bases from V and 4 bases from J, with 16 bases between. The CDR3 contains 15 residues. In germline, CDR1 is SEHNR, CDR2 FQNEAQ (reference sequence). The CDR3 sequence: CASTRDLVGTGELFF. In DNA, the CDR3 is TGTGCCAGCACTCGAGACCTCGTCGGCACCGGGGAGCTGTTTTTT.

This chain's CDR3 is CASSFVIAGSTDTQYF. Here the CDR3 DNA reads TGTGCCAGCAGTTTCGTAATAGCGGGGAGCACAGATACGCAGTATTTT. The chain recombines TRBV28 with TRBJ2-3, with 8 bases lining up with TRBD2. Germline CDR1 and CDR2: MDHEN and SYDVKM. V trimming: 3 bases; J trimming: 0 bases; junction bases outside the gene matches: 5. CDR3 length: 16 amino acids.

The rearrangement joins TRBV5-1 to TRBJ2-1; no clear D. Trimming cost V 2 bases and J 8 bases, with 11 bases left between them. Germline CDR1 and CDR2: SGHRS and YFSETQ. This CDR3 comprises 13 residues. The CDR3 sequence: CASSLPPKDEQFF. The DNA of the CDR3 is TGCGCCAGCAGCTTACCTCCGAAGGATGAGCAGTTCTTC.

The chain joins TRBV6-5 to TRBJ1-1; D gene unclear. The CDR3 has 13 amino acids. Trimming pared 6 bases from V and 0 bases from J, leaving 8 bases between. Germline lookup yields CDR1 MNHEY and CDR2 SVGAGI. In DNA form, the CDR3 reads TGTGCCAGCAGGGTACATGTGAACACTGAAGCTTTCTTT. This encodes CASRVHVNTEAFF.

V usage is TRBV29-1 and J usage is TRBJ1-3; TRBD1 matches 8 bases. With V trimmed by 4 bases and J by 0 bases, 2 bases remained unmatched. The CDR3 has 14 residues. The germline V gene has CDR1 SQVTM and CDR2 ANQGSEA. CDR3 sequence reads: CSVVGQGSGNTIYF. The CDR3 coding sequence is TGCAGCGTTGTCGGACAGGGCTCTGGAAACACCATATATTTT. The variable domain in full, with the rest retrieved from reference TRBV29-1 and TRBJ1-3, is SAVISQKPSRDICQRGTSLTIQCQVDSQVTMMFWYRQQPGQSLTLIATANQGSEATYESGFVIDKFPISRPNLTFSTLTVSNMSPEDSSIYLCSVVGQGSGNTIYFGEGSWLTVV.

The V gene is TRBV7-9, the J gene TRBJ2-7; TRBD1 matches at 7 bases. V shed 7 bases, J shed 3 bases, and the junction held 9 bases outside the gene matches. CDR1 is SEHNR and CDR2 is FQNEAQ in the germline V gene (reference sequence). This CDR3 is 14 amino acids long. The CDR3 protein is CASTPPGQLYEQYF. The CDR3 DNA reads as TGTGCCAGCACCCCCCCGGGACAGCTCTACGAGCAGTACTTC.

The J gene is TRBJ2-3, the V gene TRBV3-1 (or the pseudogene TRBV3-2); D unresolved. The CDR3 runs to 11 residues. Germline V gives CDR1 LGHDT, CDR2 YNNKEL (reference sequence). The V and J ends lost 5 bases and 9 bases respectively, with 9 bases between them. The CDR3, as DNA: TGTGCCAGCAGCGGCCTTGGCACGCAGTATTTT. Translated: CASSGLGTQYF.

This chain links TRBV7-2 with TRBJ1-1, with 8 bases fitting TRBD1. With 5 bases clipped from V and 1 base from J, the junction kept 3 bases outside the gene matches. The CDR3 is 14 amino acids. Germline V CDR1 and CDR2: SGHTA, FQGNSA. The CDR3 spells CASSRDRGNTEAFF. The CDR3 DNA is TGTGCCAGCAGCCGCGACAGGGGGAACACTGAAGCTTTCTTT. Drawing the rest from reference TRBV7-2 and TRBJ1-1, the complete variable domain is GAGVSQSPSNKVTEKGKDVELRCDPISGHTALYWYRQSLGQGLEFLIYFQGNSAPDKSGLPSDRFSAERTGGSVSTLTIQRTQQEDSAVYLCASSRDRGNTEAFFGQGTRLTVV.

The rearrangement uses TRBV7-3 and TRBJ1-1; TRBD1 is a possible D gene (5 bases). This CDR3 contains 14 residues. Germline CDR1 SGHTA, CDR2 FQGTGA. Deletions cut 5 bases from V and 4 bases from J, with 14 bases between. CDR3 nucleotide sequence: TGTGCCAGCAGCGCAAACGGGGGAAGCACTGAAGCTTTCTTT. Translated, it gives CASSANGGSTEAFF.

The chain has TRBV7-2 and TRBJ1-2, with TRBD1 identical over 8 bases. The junction had 6 bases not matched to a gene; V was cut back by 4 bases and J by 8 bases. Germline V gene sequence: CDR1 SGHTA, CDR2 FQGNSA. This CDR3 has 13 residues. CDR3 sequence reads: CASSSGQGLGYTF. Here the CDR3 DNA reads TGTGCCAGCAGCTCCGGACAGGGCCTCGGCTACACCTTC.

This chain uses TRBV30 with TRBJ1-1; D possibly corresponds to TRBD1 (5 bases). Trimming cost V 3 bases and J 0 bases, with 8 bases left between them. The germline V gene encodes CDR1 GTSNPN and CDR2 SVGIG (reference sequence). The CDR3 runs 13 residues. The CDR3 nucleotides read TGTGCCTGGAGGGAAGGGGTGAACACTGAAGCTTTCTTT. Amino acid sequence: CAWREGVNTEAFF. Full variable domain (outside the CDR3, taken from reference TRBV30 and TRBJ1-1): SQTIHQWPATLVQPVGSPLSLECTVEGTSNPNLYWYRQAAGRGLQLLFYSVGIGQISSEVPQNLSASRPQDRQFILSSKKLLLSDSGFYLCAWREGVNTEAFFGQGTRLTVV.

J is TRBJ2-7 and V is TRBV12-3 or TRBV12-4, with 8 bases aligning to TRBD1. The CDR3 runs to 13 residues. Trimming removed 0 bases from V and 7 bases from J; junction bases left unmatched: 2. CDR3: CASSLAWTGEQYF. CDR3 in DNA: TGTGCCAGCAGTTTAGCTTGGACAGGGGAGCAGTACTTC.

The rearrangement joins TRBV29-1 to TRBJ1-4; D unclear. The CDR3 is made up of 12 amino acids. V was clipped by 7 bases and J by 7 bases, with 13 bases between them. CDR1 and CDR2 from the germline V gene are SQVTM and ANQGSEA. The CDR3 sequence: CSGRATREKLFF. The CDR3 coding sequence is TGCAGCGGACGAGCAACGCGTGAAAAACTGTTTTTT.

CDR3 DNA sequence: TGTGCCAGCAGCTTAATAGGGGCGCAGTATTTT. This encodes CASSLIGAQYF. The gene calls are TRBV11-2 and TRBJ2-3; a weak D match, TRBD1 (5 bases). Trimming removed 2 bases from V and 10 bases from J, with 7 bases in between. The CDR3 length is 11 residues. Germline CDR1 and CDR2: SGHAT and FQNNGV.

This chain links TRBV27 with TRBJ1-4, with 8 bases matching TRBD1. After removal of 5 bases from V and 10 bases from J, the junction contained 6 bases not matched to a gene. There are 13 residues in the CDR3. Germline V CDR1 and CDR2: MNHEY, SMNVEV (reference sequence). CDR3 protein: CASSPGQGRKLFF. The CDR3 DNA follows: TGTGCCAGCAGTCCCGGACAGGGCCGAAAACTGTTTTTT.

This chain connects TRBV6-5 to TRBJ2-2, with 9 positions matching TRBD1. V gave up 7 bases and J gave up 5 bases; unmatched junction bases: 8. Germline V gene sequence: CDR1 MNHEY, CDR2 SVGAGI. CDR3 size: 15 residues. Written as DNA, the CDR3 is TGTGCCAGCAACTCACAGGGGGCGGGGACCGGGGAGCTGTTTTTT. It translates to CASNSQGAGTGELFF.

This clone was seen a handful of times. The chain is built from TRBV7-2 and TRBJ2-2; 7 bases agree with TRBD2. V was clipped by 6 bases and J by 8 bases; unmatched bases: 12. The CDR3 totals 15 residues. The germline CDR1 and CDR2 sequences are SGHTA and FQGNSA. The DNA of the CDR3 is TGTGCCAGCAGACCCCGCGGGGGAGTATCAGGGGAGCTGTTTTTT. This sequence encodes CASRPRGGVSGELFF.

V usage is TRBV23-1 and J usage is TRBJ2-3; 10 positions match TRBD2. TRBV23-1 is filed as an ORF, its function uncertain. This CDR3 is 16 amino acids long. Germline trimming cut 0 bases from V and 2 bases from J; bases unmatched to any gene: 2. The CDR3 sequence: CASSQSLAGDTDTQYF. CDR3 sequence (DNA): TGCGCCAGCAGTCAATCGCTAGCGGGGGACACAGATACGCAGTATTTT.